The present T cell receptor beta chain was sequenced within a study of cytomegalovirus exposure and HLA in healthy donors. Study-level points and caveats: HLA alleles were associated with around 17,000 TCR beta sequences in a later analysis at 0.05 false discovery rate.

Comments on this clone: Its antigen remains unknown.

From germline, CDR1 is LGHNA and CDR2 YNFKEQ. CDR3 length equals 15 residues. V gave up 1 base and J gave up 5 bases, with 15 bases separating them. The PCR was carried out with 60 Vbeta primers and 13 Jbeta primers. The assay was immunoSEQ multiplex PCR, and TCRdb's table has in-frame clones only and misses some. This table holds around 90,000 clones, around 77% found once. This TCR derives from a man younger than 40 in good health and CMV-seronegative. The chain joins TRBV4-2 to TRBJ2-7, with D unclear. Sequencing was performed on PBMCs. CDR3 region: CASSQARSSDDEQYF. The DNA for the CDR3 is TGTGCCAGCAGCCAAGCAAGGTCTAGTGATGACGAGCAGTACTTC.